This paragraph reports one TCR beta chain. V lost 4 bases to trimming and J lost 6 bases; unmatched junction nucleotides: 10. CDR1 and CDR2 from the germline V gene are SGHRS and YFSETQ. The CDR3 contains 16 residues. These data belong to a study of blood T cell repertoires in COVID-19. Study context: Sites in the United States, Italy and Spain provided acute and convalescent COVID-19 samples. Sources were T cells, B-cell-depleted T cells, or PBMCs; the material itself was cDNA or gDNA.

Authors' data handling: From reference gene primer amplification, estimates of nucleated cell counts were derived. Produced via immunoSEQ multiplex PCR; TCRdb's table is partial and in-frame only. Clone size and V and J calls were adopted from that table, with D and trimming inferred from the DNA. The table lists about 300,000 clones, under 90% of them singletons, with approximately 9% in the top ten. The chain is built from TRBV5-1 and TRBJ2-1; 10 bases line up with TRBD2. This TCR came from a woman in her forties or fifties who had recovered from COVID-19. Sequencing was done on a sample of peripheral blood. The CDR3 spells CASSPSGGRAGNEQFF. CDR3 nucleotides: TGCGCCAGCAGCCCTAGCGGGGGACGGGCTGGCAATGAGCAGTTCTTC.